The entry that follows covers one T cell receptor beta chain sequence. Grouping used clinical history reported by participants in a survey and questionnaire. Libraries were prepared by immunoSEQ multiplex PCR; TCRdb keeps only in-frame clonotypes and omits some of them. This table has 200,000 to 250,000 clones, roughly 89% appearing once. The data were obtained in a study of blood T cell repertoires in COVID-19. Study as a whole: T cells, B-cell-depleted T cells, or PBMCs supplied cDNA or gDNA.

CDR3 length: 16 residues. Trimming took off 3 bases at V and 8 bases at J, with 19 bases between the two ends. Germline-derived CDR1 and CDR2 are KGHSH and LQKENI. This receptor was taken from a man aged 25-40 years who had been exposed to COVID-19. Sequenced: PBMCs or T cells enriched from blood (not recorded which). This chain connects TRBV18 to TRBJ1-4, with a possible D match to TRBD1 (6 bases). The CDR3 nucleotides read TGTGCCAGCTCACCTCCGGTTCACAGGGTTGGGGAAAAACTGTTTTTT. As protein: CASSPPVHRVGEKLFF.